This TCR beta chain appears in the sequencing data of a study of cytomegalovirus exposure and HLA in healthy donors. General study results and limits: The dataset shows that most TCR sequences were rare, while some public TCRs occurred in many donors. Later analysis found that TCR beta chains associated with HLA were more clonally expanded than other, equally common chains.

On this clone itself: Its antigen is as yet unknown.

Amplification used 60 Vbeta primers and 13 Jbeta primers. Sequencing used immunoSEQ multiplex PCR; TCRdb keeps in-frame clones, though not all of them. The repertoire holds about 200,000 clones, with 75% to 85% as singletons. Sequencing used PBMCs. The sequence was collected from a male donor in good health and CMV-seropositive.

The CDR3 spells CASSPSRVNTIYF. As DNA, the CDR3 is TGTGCCAGCTCACCGAGCAGGGTAAACACCATATATTTT. This rearrangement joins TRBV18 to TRBJ1-3, with TRBD1 as a possible D gene (5 bases). The CDR3 extends over 13 amino acids. CDR1 is KGHSH and CDR2 is LQKENI in the germline V gene. Trimming pared 3 bases from V and 6 bases from J, leaving 9 bases between.